These 3 T cell receptor beta chains were sequenced from one sample in a study of Ad26.COV2.S vaccination and SARS-CoV-2 variants. This sample's treatment: 19 received Ad26.COV2.S at low or high dose, single or two shots; about 5 received placebo; per-sample allocation not given. Material that was analyzed had been drawn on day 63 after the first vaccine or placebo injection. Sequencing used immunoSEQ multiplex PCR; TCRdb keeps in-frame clones, though not all of them. The profile shows 400,000 to 450,000 clones, 80% to 95% of them singletons. The material sequenced was peripheral blood, taken in a trial of Ad26.COV2.S vaccine versus placebo. Source of these receptors: a person aged 18-60 years who received the Ad26.COV2.S COVID-19 vaccine or a placebo.

This chain uses TRBV29-1 with TRBJ1-5; D is unclear. Deletions cut 0 bases from V and 8 bases from J, with 11 bases between. The CDR3 has 13 residues. Germline-derived CDR1 and CDR2 are SQVTM and ANQGSEA. Here the CDR3 reads CSVEEGAGEPQHF. In DNA form, the CDR3 reads TGCAGCGTTGAAGAGGGCGCTGGGGAGCCCCAGCATTTT.

This chain links TRBV2 with TRBJ2-6; no reliable D call. Germline CDR1 and CDR2: SNHLY and FYNNEI. The V end lost 2 bases, the J end lost 6 bases, and 11 bases lay between the germline ends. The CDR3 spans 15 residues. This CDR3 is CASSERRPPANVLTF. CDR3 nucleotide sequence: TGTGCCAGCAGTGAAAGGCGGCCCCCGGCCAACGTCCTGACTTTC.

This chain joins TRBV28 and TRBJ2-1, with 13 nucleotides matching TRBD2. The germline gives CDR1 MDHEN, CDR2 SYDVKM. Trimming took 8 bases from V and 6 from J; bases not matched to a gene: 7. This CDR3 comprises 15 residues. The CDR3 coding sequence is TGTGCCAGCGAGACTAGCGGGAGGATCCCCAATGAGCAGTTCTTC. It yields the protein CASETSGRIPNEQFF.